The entry that follows covers one T cell receptor (beta chain) sequence. Its cognate antigen has yet to be identified. No much larger clone is present one base from it, and per-base qualities are unavailable. The data are from a study of CD8+ T cells in alopecia areata (dated by TCRdb to the late 2010s). For context, the study as a whole: Treated patients were enrolled in an open-label pilot trial of oral tofacitinib at 5 to 10 mg twice daily for moderate-to-severe alopecia areata. Biopsies were taken from tofacitinib-treated patients at baseline and again at 4 and 24 weeks into treatment, and several of those patients also had a later scalp biopsy. Patients received tofacitinib for 6 to 18 months and were then followed off drug for 6 months to check for delayed response and recurrence. RNA came from the PAXgene miRNA kit for fixed scalp, the miRNeasy kit for PBMCs, and the RNeasy kit for mouse skin. Clonality in the scalp was compared among normal scalp (n=4), patchy alopecia areata scalp (n=8), and alopecia totalis/universalis scalp (n=8). TCRbeta CDR3 regions were amplified by immunoSEQ multiplex PCR using 35 Vbeta forward and 13 Jbeta reverse primers. In humans, TCRbeta sequencing was performed on scalp tissue and on sorted CD4+ and CD8+ peripheral blood T cells from healthy controls and from patients with patchy or totalis/universalis alopecia areata. The study used high-throughput TCRbeta sequencing to examine T cell clonal expansion in alopecia areata, in both the C3H/HeJ mouse model and human patients. What the study reported, not specific to this receptor: Higher clonality and more expanded CD8+ clones were observed in lesional scalp than in normal scalp, particularly in alopecia totalis/universalis, a finding suggestive of antigenic drive. Shared TCR sequences between patients were less evident than in mice, which may be partly attributable to HLA diversity in the patient population. Resident alphabeta T cells in normal human skin are also sequenced, complicating scalp TCR repertoire analysis, unlike mouse skin dominated by gammadelta T cells.

Library creation used the immunoSEQ multiplex PCR assay. RNA was extracted from all samples and reverse transcribed into cDNA as template for TCR sequencing. First-strand cDNA was synthesized using SuperScript III with a 2:1 mix of oligo-dT and random hexamers. A synthetic immune receptor repertoire was used to measure amplification bias, and any remaining bias was corrected computationally. Processing in the source paper ran as follows. After raw reads were preprocessed to remove errors, the CDR3 was defined following IMGT conventions as running from the conserved cysteine to phenylalanine. Clonality was calculated as 1 minus Shannon entropy normalized by log2 of the number of productive unique TCRs. CD4 or CD8 identity of scalp clones was inferred by cross-referencing scalp TCRbeta sequences with sorted blood CD4 and CD8 repertoires. In TCRdb, the immuneACCESS table is reduced to in-frame sequences with V and J assigned. These tables do not hold every clone; where another copy was compared, an unresolved V gene accounts for under half, and the others remain unexplained. The V and J calls and clone size come from that table; D and trimming were worked out from the DNA. Across this sample there are roughly 5,700 clones, with approximately 60% seen only once. Clones ranked in the top ten supply roughly an eighth of the sample.

Lesional scalp punch biopsies and peripheral blood were obtained from alopecia areata patients. Human scalp biopsies were immediately fixed in PAXgene tissue containers. For this chain, trimming is 5 bases at the V end and 5 bases at the J end, and the number of junction bases without a gene match is 9. Including cysteine and phenylalanine, the CDR3 has 14 amino acids. Solely the CDR3 DNA is kept, with 42 bases framed from the first base. The CDR1 and CDR2 encoded by the germline V gene are SGHTA and FQGTGA. In this chain, TRBV7-3 is recombined with TRBJ2-7, with 7 middle bases fitting TRBD1. The TCR comes from a human donor with alopecia areata. The sequencing input was skin. CDR3 protein: CASSIGQAPNEQYF. The nucleotide sequence is given as TGTGCCAGCAGCATAGGACAGGCTCCCAACGAGCAGTACTTC.